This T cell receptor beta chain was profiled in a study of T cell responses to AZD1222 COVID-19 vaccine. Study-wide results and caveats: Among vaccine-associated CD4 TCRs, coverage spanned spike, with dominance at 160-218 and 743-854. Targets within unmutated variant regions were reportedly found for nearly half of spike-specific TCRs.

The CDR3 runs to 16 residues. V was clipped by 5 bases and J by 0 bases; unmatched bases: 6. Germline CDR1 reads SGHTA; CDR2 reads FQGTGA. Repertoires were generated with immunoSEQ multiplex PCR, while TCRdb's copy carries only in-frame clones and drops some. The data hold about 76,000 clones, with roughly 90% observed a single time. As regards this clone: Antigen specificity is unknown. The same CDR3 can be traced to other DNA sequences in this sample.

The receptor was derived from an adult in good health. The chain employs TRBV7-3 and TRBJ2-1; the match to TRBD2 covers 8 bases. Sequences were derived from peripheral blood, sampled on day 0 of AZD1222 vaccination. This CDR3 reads CASSPGTSGSYNEQFF. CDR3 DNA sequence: TGTGCCAGCAGCCCAGGAACTAGCGGCTCCTACAATGAGCAGTTCTTC.